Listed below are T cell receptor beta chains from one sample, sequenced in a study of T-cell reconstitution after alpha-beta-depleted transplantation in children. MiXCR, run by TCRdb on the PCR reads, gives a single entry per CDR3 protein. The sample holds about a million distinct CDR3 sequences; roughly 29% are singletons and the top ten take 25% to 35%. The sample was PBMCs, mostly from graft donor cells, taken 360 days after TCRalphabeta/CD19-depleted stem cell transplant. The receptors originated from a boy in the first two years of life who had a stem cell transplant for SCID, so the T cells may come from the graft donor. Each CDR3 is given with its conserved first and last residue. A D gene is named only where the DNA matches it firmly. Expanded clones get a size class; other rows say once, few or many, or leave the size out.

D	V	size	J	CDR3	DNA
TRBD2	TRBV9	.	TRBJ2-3	CASSAKRTSGGFSRKSTDTQYF	TGTGCCAGCAGCGCAAAACGGACTAGCGGGGGTTTTTCAAGAAAAAGCACAGATACGCAGTATTTT
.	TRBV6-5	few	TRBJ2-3	CASSYGSVSTDTQYF	TGTGCCAGCAGTTACGGGTCAGTTAGCACAGATACGCAGTATTTT
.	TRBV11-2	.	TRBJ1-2	CASLVRPNYGYTF	TGTGCCAGCCTCGTAAGGCCTAACTATGGCTACACCTTC
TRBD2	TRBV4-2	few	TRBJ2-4	CASSQEGTTSGKNIQYF	TGTGCCAGCAGCCAGGAGGGGACTACTAGCGGCAAAAACATTCAGTACTTC
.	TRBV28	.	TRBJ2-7	CASTTGFYEQYF	TGTGCCAGCACCACAGGGTTCTACGAGCAGTACTTC
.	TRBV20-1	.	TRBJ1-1	CSARGGTLNTEAFF	TGCAGTGCTAGAGGGGGGACATTGAACACTGAAGCTTTCTTT
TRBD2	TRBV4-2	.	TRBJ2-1	CATTARLAGDNEQFF	TGTGCCACTACGGCCCGACTAGCGGGGGACAATGAGCAGTTCTTC
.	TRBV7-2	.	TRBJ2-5	CASSLWGLKEETQYF	TGTGCCAGCAGCTTATGGGGACTCAAAGAGGAGACCCAGTACTTC
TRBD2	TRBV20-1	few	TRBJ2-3	CSATPPSGGADTQYF	TGCAGTGCTACCCCTCCTAGCGGGGGGGCAGATACGCAGTATTTT
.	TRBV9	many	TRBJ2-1	CASSVSGPDYNEQFF	TGTGCCAGCAGCGTTTCGGGACCCGACTACAATGAGCAGTTCTTC
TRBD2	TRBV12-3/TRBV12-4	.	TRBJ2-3	CASSLTTSGTDTQYF	TGTGCCAGCAGTCTTACGACTAGCGGGACAGATACGCAGTATTTT
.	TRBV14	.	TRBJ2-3	CASSPGWGSADTQYF	TGTGCCAGCAGCCCAGGTTGGGGGTCGGCAGATACGCAGTATTTT
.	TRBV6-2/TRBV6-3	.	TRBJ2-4	CASSHTGTDLAKNIQYF	TGTGCCAGCAGTCACACCGGGACCGACCTAGCCAAAAACATTCAGTACTTC
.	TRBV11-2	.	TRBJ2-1	CASSLTRPWGALGNEQFF	TGTGCCAGCAGCTTAACTCGGCCGTGGGGGGCCCTGGGCAATGAGCAGTTCTTC
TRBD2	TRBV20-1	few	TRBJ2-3	CSAPDPLAGGPLAQYF	TGCAGTGCCCCCGACCCTTTAGCGGGGGGGCCATTAGCGCAGTATTTT
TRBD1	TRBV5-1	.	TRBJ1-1	CASSRGTDNTEAFF	TGCGCCAGCAGCCGCGGGACAGATAACACTGAAGCTTTCTTT
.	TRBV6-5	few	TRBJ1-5	CASSWTSGWPQHF	TGTGCCAGCAGTTGGACCTCAGGGTGGCCCCAGCATTTT
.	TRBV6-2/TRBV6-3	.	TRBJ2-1	CASSSSDLGLWFF	TGTGCCAGCAGTTCCTCGGACTTGGGCCTATGGTTCTTC
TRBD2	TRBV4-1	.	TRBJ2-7	CASSQERSGSGAAYEQYF	TGCGCCAGCAGCCAAGAGCGCTCCGGTAGCGGGGCTGCCTACGAGCAGTACTTC
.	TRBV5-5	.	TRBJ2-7	CASSWGGGPLSYEQYF	TGTGCCAGCAGCTGGGGTGGGGGTCCCCTTTCCTACGAGCAGTACTTC
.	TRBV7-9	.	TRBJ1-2	CASSLDYRSNYGYTF	TGTGCCAGCAGCTTAGACTACCGGAGCAACTATGGCTACACCTTC
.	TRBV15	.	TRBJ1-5	CATGQREPNQPQHF	TGTGCCACCGGGCAGAGAGAACCCAATCAGCCCCAGCATTTT
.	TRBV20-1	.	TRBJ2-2	CSATQGNGGELFF	TGCAGTGCTACTCAGGGGAATGGGGGGGAGCTGTTTTTT
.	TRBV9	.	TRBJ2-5	CASSVEHGTNQETQYF	TGTGCCAGCAGCGTAGAGCATGGGACCAACCAAGAGACCCAGTACTTC
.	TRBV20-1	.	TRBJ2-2	CSAYNDPLGTGELFF	TGCAGTGCTTACAACGACCCCCTGGGCACCGGGGAGCTGTTTTTT
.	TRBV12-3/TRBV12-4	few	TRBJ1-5	CASRTAGGYQPQHF	TGTGCCAGCAGAACCGCTGGGGGTTATCAGCCCCAGCATTTT